A single T cell receptor beta chain is shown here with its context. This sample is part of a study of shared clonotypes between healthy human individuals. Trimming at V came to 0 bases and at J to 2 bases, leaving 1 base not matched to a gene. Germline V gene sequence: CDR1 SGHRS, CDR2 YFSETQ. This CDR3 is built from 15 residues. Running of the assay took place at deep level. In the original workflow: Junction-only sequences without quality scores came from ImmunoSEQ, so filtering differed. Repertoires were generated with immunoSEQ multiplex PCR, while TCRdb's copy carries only in-frame clones and drops some. V, J and clone size reflect that table, while D and trimming were determined from the DNA. The table shows about 1.1 million clones, with around three quarters occurring only once. Within Nashville, Tennessee resided all donors, each a Caucasian adult.

The chain links TRBV5-1 to TRBJ2-5; TRBD1 agrees at 10 bases. The sample consisted of memory CD4+ T cells from PBMCs. The subset here: CD45RA-negative fraction. This sequence was found in a man aged 18 to 35 in good health. Some clones in this sample may be carry-over from other donors' samples. The chain's CDR3 is CASSLVGQGQETQYF. The CDR3 coding sequence is TGCGCCAGCAGCTTGGTGGGACAGGGGCAAGAGACCCAGTACTTC.